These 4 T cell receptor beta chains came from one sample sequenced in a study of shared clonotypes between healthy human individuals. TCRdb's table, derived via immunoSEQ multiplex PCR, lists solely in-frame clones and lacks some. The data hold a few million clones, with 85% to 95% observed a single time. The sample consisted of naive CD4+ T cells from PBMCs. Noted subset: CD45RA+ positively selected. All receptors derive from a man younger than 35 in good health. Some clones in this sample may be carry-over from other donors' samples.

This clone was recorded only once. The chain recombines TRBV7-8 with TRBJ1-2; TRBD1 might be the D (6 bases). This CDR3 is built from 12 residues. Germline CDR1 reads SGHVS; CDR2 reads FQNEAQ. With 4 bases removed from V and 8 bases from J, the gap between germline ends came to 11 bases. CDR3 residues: CASSYRVGGYTF. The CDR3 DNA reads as TGTGCCAGCAGCTACAGGGTGGGCGGCTACACCTTC.

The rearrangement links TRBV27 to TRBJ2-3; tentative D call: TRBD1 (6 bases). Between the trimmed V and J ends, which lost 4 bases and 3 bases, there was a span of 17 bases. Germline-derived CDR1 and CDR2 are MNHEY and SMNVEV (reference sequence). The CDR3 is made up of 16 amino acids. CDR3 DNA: TGTGCCAGCAGTTCCGTCGAGGGCAGGGGAACAGATACGCAGTATTTT. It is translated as CASSSVEGRGTDTQYF.

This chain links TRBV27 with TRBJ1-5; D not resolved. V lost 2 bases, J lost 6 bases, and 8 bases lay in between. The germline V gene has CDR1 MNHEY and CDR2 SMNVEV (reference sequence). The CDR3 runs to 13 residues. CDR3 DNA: TGTGCCAGCAGTTTAATAGGGAGTCAGCCCCAGCATTTT. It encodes CASSLIGSQPQHF.

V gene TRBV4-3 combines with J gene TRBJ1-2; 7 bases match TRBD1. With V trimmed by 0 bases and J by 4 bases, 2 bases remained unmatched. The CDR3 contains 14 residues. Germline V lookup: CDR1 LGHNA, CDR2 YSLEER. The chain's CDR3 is CASSQDYRGYGYTF. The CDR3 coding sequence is TGCGCCAGCAGCCAAGACTACAGGGGCTATGGCTACACCTTC.